This TCR beta chain appears in the sequencing data of a study of cytomegalovirus exposure and HLA in healthy donors. Study results and limitations: Later on, analysis showed that most CMV-associated TCR beta chains appeared to be HLA-restricted. Most observed TCR sequences were rare, whereas some public TCRs were detected in many donors. Researchers reported that a few CMV-associated chains were confirmed in vitro as CMV antigen-specific. Most TCR beta V segments were productive about 87% or about 30% of the time in an earlier analysis.

As to this clone: Its cognate antigen is unknown.

Researchers ran the PCR with 60 Vbeta and 13 Jbeta primers. Only in-frame clones appear in the TCRdb table, and some are missing; sequencing was by immunoSEQ multiplex PCR. Among over 150,000 clones listed, about 75% were seen once. This CDR3 has 14 amino acids. V dropped 5 bases and J dropped 5; count of bases not matched to a gene: 9. In germline, CDR1 is GTSNPN, CDR2 SVGIG (reference sequence). The V and J genes are TRBV30 and TRBJ2-5, with 9 nucleotides matching TRBD1. Sequencing used PBMCs. The clonotype originates from a male donor in good health and CMV-seropositive. The CDR3 protein is CAWSLTGGWETQYF. The DNA of the CDR3 is TGTGCCTGGTCCTTAACAGGGGGCTGGGAGACCCAGTACTTC. Using reference TRBV30 and TRBJ2-5 for the parts outside the CDR3, the full variable domain is SQTIHQWPATLVQPVGSPLSLECTVEGTSNPNLYWYRQAAGRGLQLLFYSVGIGQISSEVPQNLSASRPQDRQFILSSKKLLLSDSGFYLCAWSLTGGWETQYFGPGTRLLVL.